The count of the clone carrying this TCR beta chain is one. The antigen remains undetermined. The data stem from a study of cytomegalovirus exposure and HLA in healthy donors. Whole-study findings and limits: It was confirmed in vitro that a few of the CMV-associated chains were specific for CMV antigens. Accounts indicate the classifier identified cytomegalovirus status with strong specificity and sensitivity.

In the PCR, 60 Vbeta and 13 Jbeta primers were used. Produced via immunoSEQ multiplex PCR; TCRdb's table is partial and in-frame only. The repertoire holds around 180,000 clones, with about 65% as singletons. This TCR came from a girl aged 10-17 years in good health and CMV-seronegative. Sequenced input: PBMCs.

CDR3 nucleotides: TGTGCCAGCAGCCAAGTCCCGGGACAGGGGATCGAGCGATACAATGAGCAGTTCTTC. This sequence encodes CASSQVPGQGIERYNEQFF. J is TRBJ2-1 and V is TRBV14, with 10 bases matching TRBD1. This CDR3 region has 19 residues. V shed 1 base and J 4 bases; nucleotides not matched to a gene: 13. The germline CDR1 and CDR2 sequences are SGHDN and FVKESK.